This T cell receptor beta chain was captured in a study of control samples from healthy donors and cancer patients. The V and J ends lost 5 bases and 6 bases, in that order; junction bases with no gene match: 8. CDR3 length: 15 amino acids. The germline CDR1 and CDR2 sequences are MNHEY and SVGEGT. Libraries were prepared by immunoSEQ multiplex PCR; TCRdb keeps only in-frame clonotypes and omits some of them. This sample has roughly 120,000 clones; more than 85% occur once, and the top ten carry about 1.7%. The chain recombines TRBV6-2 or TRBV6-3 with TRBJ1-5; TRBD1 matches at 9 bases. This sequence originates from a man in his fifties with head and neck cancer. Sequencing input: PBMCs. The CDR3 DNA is TGTGCCAGCAGTAGAGACAGGGGGTCGGCTCAGCCCCAGCATTTT. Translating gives CASSRDRGSAQPQHF.